This TCR beta chain is drawn from a study of CD8 T cells in Susac syndrome. Overall study results and limits: It was acknowledged by the study that relatively few individuals were included in its TCR sequencing and HLA analysis.

The CDR3 loop spans 14 amino acids. Germline V gene sequence: CDR1 KGHSH, CDR2 LQKENI. The V segment lost 8 bases and the J segment 4 bases; nucleotides outside the gene matches: 9. Both CD4+ and CD8+ T cells were negatively isolated, and TEMRA cells underwent FACS enrichment. A quantity of 0.5 to 1 ug RNA underwent reverse transcription using random hexamers. TCRdb reprocessed the immunoSEQ multiplex PCR reads with MiXCR, giving one entry per CDR3 protein. The data contain around 130,000 distinct CDR3 sequences, roughly 95% of them seen just once; the ten biggest clones take up around 0.12%. Regarding this clonotype: Its matching antigen is unknown.

The chain employs TRBV18 and TRBJ1-1, with 8 bases fitting TRBD1. Sequenced material: CD4+ T cells from PBMCs. The source is a human donor in good health. The CDR3 nucleotides are TGTGCCAGCCTTCGAGGACAGGGAAGCACTGAAGCTTTCTTT. Amino acid sequence: CASLRGQGSTEAFF.